Shown below are 9 T cell receptor beta chains from a single sample sequenced in a study of T cell responses to AZD1222 COVID-19 vaccine (dated by TCRdb to about 2021). The meaning of the sample's time point label: baseline before first vaccination. The library was obtained by the immunoSEQ multiplex PCR assay. TCRdb holds this immuneACCESS table with in-frame rearrangements only. Some clones are missing; in checked studies, unresolved V genes explain under half, and the rest has no known cause. The sample table records 60,000 to 65,000 clones; over 70% of these occur just once. In total, the top ten clones hold over 12% of the sample. Sequencing was performed on peripheral blood, taken on day 0 of AZD1222 vaccination. Receptor source: an adult in good health.

This chain uses TRBV11-2 with TRBJ2-1; possibly TRBD2 for D (6 bases). Germline values: CDR1 SGHAT, CDR2 FQNNGV. The CDR3 consists of 17 residues. V was cut by 5 bases and J by 0 bases, with 17 bases left in between. CDR3 sequence reads: CASSPLSGPSSYNEQFF. The CDR3 region has the DNA TGTGCCAGCAGCCCCCTCAGCGGGCCGTCCTCCTACAATGAGCAGTTCTTC.

This clone was seen more than once but under ten times. The chain links TRBV7-6 to TRBJ2-7, with 7 bases fitting TRBD1. Germline CDR1 SGHVS, CDR2 FNYEAQ. This CDR3 has 16 residues. Trimming cost V 0 bases and J 3 bases; bases outside gene matches: 8. The CDR3 region has the DNA TGTGCCAGCAGCTTAGCGGGCAGGGGGTCGATCTACGAGCAGTACTTC. It codes for CASSLAGRGSIYEQYF.

In its sample, this clone was seen once. Here the CDR3 DNA reads TGTGCCATCAGTGACGGTCTCCAAGAGACCCAGTACTTC. This gives the protein CAISDGLQETQYF. J is TRBJ2-5 and V is TRBV10-3, with unresolved D. The germline V gene has CDR1 ENHRY and CDR2 SYGVKD. Trimming left V 3 bases short and J 1 base short, with 6 bases between. The CDR3 spans 13 residues.

The rearrangement uses TRBV9 and TRBJ2-3; 7 bases agree with TRBD2. This CDR3 is built from 16 residues. Trimming cost V 7 bases and J 4 bases; bases outside gene matches: 15. Germline loops: CDR1 SGDLS, CDR2 YYNGEE. The CDR3 loop is CASGEDWEGAADTQYF. The CDR3 bases are TGTGCCAGCGGGGAGGACTGGGAGGGAGCGGCAGATACGCAGTATTTT.

The chain has TRBV11-2 and TRBJ1-5; D is unclear. CDR1 and CDR2 from the germline V gene are SGHAT and FQNNGV. There are 15 residues in the CDR3. V shed 1 base and J shed 4 bases, with 11 bases lying between them. CDR3 sequence reads: CASSLGGGLNQPQHF. The CDR3 DNA sequence: TGTGCCAGCAGCTTAGGGGGAGGGTTGAATCAGCCCCAGCATTTT.

The chain recombines TRBV28 with TRBJ1-4; D ambiguous. The germline V and J ends were trimmed by 5 bases and 8 bases, with 9 bases remaining between them. This CDR3 spans 12 amino acids. Germline V CDR1 and CDR2: MDHEN, SYDVKM. The CDR3 DNA reads TGTGCCAGCAGTCCCGGGAACGAAAAACTGTTTTTT. Translated: CASSPGNEKLFF. The variable domain in full, with the rest retrieved from reference TRBV28 and TRBJ1-4, is DVKVTQSSRYLVKRTGEKVFLECVQDMDHENMFWYRQDPGLGLRLIYFSYDVKMKEKGDIPEGYSVSREKKERFSLILESASTNQTSMYLCASSPGNEKLFFGSGTQLSVL.

V and J are TRBV3-1 (or the pseudogene TRBV3-2) and TRBJ1-2; no clear D gene. Germline loops: CDR1 LGHDT, CDR2 YNNKEL (reference sequence). This CDR3 comprises 13 residues. Trimming removed 0 bases from V and 4 bases from J, with 6 bases in between. The DNA of the CDR3 is TGTGCCAGCAGCCAAGAGGAGGGCTATGGCTACACCTTC. This sequence encodes CASSQEEGYGYTF.

V and J are TRBV28 and TRBJ1-5; D is unresolved. The ends were cut back, 5 bases at V and 9 bases at J, with 26 bases in the middle. The CDR3 is 17 amino acids. Germline V gene sequence: CDR1 MDHEN, CDR2 SYDVKM. CDR3 DNA: TGTGCCAGCAGTCCCCCGGGAGTAACAGTCGGGAGGGCGCCCCAGCATTTT. As protein: CASSPPGVTVGRAPQHF.

This clone was picked up a small number of times. The rearrangement joins TRBV5-4 to TRBJ2-2; TRBD2 matches at 8 bases. This CDR3 comprises 15 residues. V was clipped by 2 bases and J by 3 bases; unmatched bases: 3. Per germline, CDR1 SGHNT and CDR2 YYREEE (reference sequence). In nucleotides, the CDR3 is TGTGCCAGCAGCTTAGCGGGGGCGTACACCGGGGAGCTGTTTTTT. Translated: CASSLAGAYTGELFF.